This T cell receptor (beta chain) originates from a study of shared clonotypes between healthy human individuals. Study overall: Three plates each covered CD4 naive and memory; CD8 naive two, CD8 memory one.

Study results and caveats: It was only blood that was sampled, and tissue repertoires likely differ.

A note on this clone: The antigen is unknown.

This CDR3 region has 14 residues. Unmatched junction bases numbered 7, after V lost 5 bases and J lost 3 bases. Germline V CDR1 and CDR2: MDHEN, SYDVKM. Positively selected for CCR7, the CD45RO-negative cells used as naive CD8 cells excluded terminally differentiated effector memory CD45RA+ cells. Using immunoSEQ multiplex PCR, the repertoire was profiled, and TCRdb retains in-frame clones only, with some absent. The sample has approximately 600,000 clones, roughly 96% seen once. The material sequenced was naive CD8+ T cells sorted from blood. The TCR originated in a woman in her twenties or thirties in good health. This rearrangement joins TRBV28 to TRBJ2-7, with 7 bases aligning to TRBD1. CDR3 coding DNA: TGTGCCAGCAGTAAACCCTGGGACAGCTACGAGCAGTACTTC. Protein: CASSKPWDSYEQYF.